The clone carrying this TCR beta chain was observed at least ten times. The antigen remains undetermined. This record comes from a study of T-cell memory formation after mild COVID-19. Germline lookup yields CDR1 ENHRY and CDR2 SYGVKD. The CDR3 loop spans 13 amino acids. Losses at the gene ends were 10 bases for V and 3 bases for J; bases not matched to a gene: 8. 5'RACE primed at constant segments yielded TCR alpha and TCR beta cDNA libraries bearing sample barcodes and UMIs. TCRdb fed the 5' RACE reads into MiXCR, producing one record per CDR3 protein. The data contain approximately 480,000 distinct CDR3 sequences, around a sixth of them singletons. Study-level findings and limits: While clones contracting from day 15 to 85 were balanced between CD4 and CD8, later expanders leaned CD4+.

The chain links TRBV10-3 to TRBJ2-5, with 7 bases matching TRBD1. Sequenced: PBMCs or a T cell subset sorted from them (not recorded which). This TCR was recovered from an adult woman who had mild COVID-19 (a few samples of this study predate the infection). Cell type and time point are not known. The CDR3 DNA sequence: TGTGCCACAAGGGACAGTTTCGAAGAGACCCAGTACTTC. Its translation is CATRDSFEETQYF.